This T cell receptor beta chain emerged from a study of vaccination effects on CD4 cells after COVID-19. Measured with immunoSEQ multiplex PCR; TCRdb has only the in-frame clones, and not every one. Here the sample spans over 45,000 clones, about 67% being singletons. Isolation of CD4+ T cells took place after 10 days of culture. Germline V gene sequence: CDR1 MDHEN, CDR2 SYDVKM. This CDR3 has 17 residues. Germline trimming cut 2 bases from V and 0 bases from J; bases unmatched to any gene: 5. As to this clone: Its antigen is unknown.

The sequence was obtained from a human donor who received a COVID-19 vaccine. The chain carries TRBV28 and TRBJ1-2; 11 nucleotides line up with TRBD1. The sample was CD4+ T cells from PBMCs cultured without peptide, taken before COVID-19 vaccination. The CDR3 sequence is CASSLGQGALANYGYTF. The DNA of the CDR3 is TGTGCCAGCAGTTTAGGACAGGGGGCTTTGGCTAACTATGGCTACACCTTC.